The 25 T cell receptor beta chains in this list originate from one sample, sequenced in a study of T cell responses to AZD1222 COVID-19 vaccine. TCRdb's copy holds only in-frame clones and misses some; the assay was immunoSEQ multiplex PCR. The profile shows approximately 56,000 clones, over 75% of them singletons. The sequencing here drew on peripheral blood, taken on day 0 of AZD1222 vaccination. Source of these receptors: an adult in good health.

V is TRBV4-1 and J is TRBJ1-6; TRBD1 might be the D (6 bases). The V and J ends lost 0 bases and 13 bases respectively, with 19 bases between them. The CDR3 totals 16 residues. Per the germline V gene, CDR1 is MGHRA and CDR2 is YSYEKL. The CDR3 reads CASSQDRGAPGFPLHF. The CDR3 DNA sequence: TGCGCCAGCAGCCAAGATCGGGGGGCTCCCGGGTTCCCCCTCCACTTT.

This chain uses TRBV15 with TRBJ2-1; D may match TRBD1 or TRBD2 (5 bases each). CDR1 LNHNV and CDR2 YYDKDF come from the germline V gene (reference sequence). The CDR3 totals 15 residues. Trimming cost V 1 base and J 7 bases, with 14 bases left between them. The CDR3 reads CATSRVVQGDNEQFF. Here the CDR3 DNA reads TGTGCCACCAGCAGAGTAGTTCAGGGAGATAATGAGCAGTTCTTC.

V gene TRBV20-1 combines with J gene TRBJ2-1, with 10 bases aligning to TRBD2. This CDR3 spans 14 amino acids. From germline, CDR1 is DFQATT and CDR2 SNEGSKA (reference sequence). The trim removed 3 bases at V and 3 bases at J, leaving 2 bases unmatched. The DNA for the CDR3 is TGCAGTGCTAGTCAGCGGGGGGGCTACAATGAGCAGTTCTTC. This encodes CSASQRGGYNEQFF.

Relative to its sample, this clone is medium-sized. This sequence joins TRBV29-1 and TRBJ2-2, with D maybe TRBD1 (6 bases). V lost 5 bases, J lost 3 bases, and 10 bases lay in between. From germline, CDR1 is SQVTM and CDR2 ANQGSEA. This CDR3 spans 13 amino acids. CDR3 nucleotides: TGCAGCGTTTACAGGGCATACACCGGGGAGCTGTTTTTT. It translates to CSVYRAYTGELFF.

CDR3 coding DNA: TGTGCCAGCAGCTTAGTACATACTGAAGCTTTCTTT. It encodes CASSLVHTEAFF. V is TRBV11-2 and J is TRBJ1-1; D is unclear. The V and J ends lost 1 base and 5 bases respectively, with 5 bases between them. Per the germline V gene, CDR1 is SGHAT and CDR2 is FQNNGV. CDR3 length equals 12 residues.

The chain couples TRBV7-9 to TRBJ1-1; D perhaps matches TRBD1 (5 bases). This CDR3 is 14 amino acids long. With 2 bases removed from V and 3 bases from J, the gap between germline ends came to 10 bases. Germline values: CDR1 SEHNR, CDR2 FQNEAQ (reference sequence). CDR3: CASSLQLGDTEAFF. CDR3 DNA sequence: TGTGCCAGCAGCTTACAGCTAGGGGACACTGAAGCTTTCTTT.

The V call is TRBV28, the J call TRBJ2-3; a possible D gene is TRBD1 (6 bases). Trimming took 10 bases from V and 1 from J, leaving 12 bases between them. CDR1 is MDHEN, CDR2 SYDVKM, per germline. This CDR3 region has 13 residues. CDR3 DNA sequence: TGTGCCACCGTGCGACAGGGCACAGATACGCAGTATTTT. This translates into CATVRQGTDTQYF.

The rearrangement uses TRBV6-5 and TRBJ1-1, with TRBD1 as a possible D gene (5 bases). Germline CDR1 reads MNHEY; CDR2 reads SVGAGI. The CDR3 spans 14 residues. V lost 5 bases and J 0 bases, leaving 10 bases between the germline ends. The CDR3 here is CASSRDPLNTEAFF. The CDR3 bases are TGTGCCAGCAGTAGGGACCCCTTGAACACTGAAGCTTTCTTT.

In this sample, this clone turned up once. The chain links TRBV7-8 to TRBJ2-1; 7 positions match TRBD1. CDR3 length: 16 amino acids. Germline V gene lookup returns CDR1 SGHVS and CDR2 FQNEAQ. Unmatched junction bases numbered 6, after V lost 4 bases and J lost 0 bases. CDR3 nucleotide sequence: TGTGCCAGCAGCTCCGACAGGGCAAACTCCTACAATGAGCAGTTCTTC. This codes for CASSSDRANSYNEQFF.

This chain's CDR3 is CAIRPQVSGANVLTF. In DNA form, the CDR3 reads TGTGCCATCCGCCCTCAGGTCTCTGGGGCCAACGTCCTGACTTTC. V is TRBV10-3 and J is TRBJ2-6; D call uncertain. Trimming took 8 bases from V and 0 from J, leaving 11 bases between them. The germline CDR1 and CDR2 sequences are ENHRY and SYGVKD. The CDR3 length is 15 residues.

The chain joins TRBV9 to TRBJ1-6; the D is unclear. Trimming pared 4 bases from V and 6 bases from J, leaving 11 bases between. The CDR3 sequence is 14 residues long. Germline CDR1 SGDLS, CDR2 YYNGEE. The chain's CDR3 is CASSPNSGNSPLHF. The CDR3 DNA reads as TGTGCCAGCAGCCCCAATAGCGGTAATTCACCCCTCCACTTT.

The genes are TRBV29-1 and TRBJ1-1, with 7 nucleotides matching TRBD1. The CDR3 loop spans 10 amino acids. Germline loops: CDR1 SQVTM, CDR2 ANQGSEA. The V segment lost 7 bases and the J segment 6 bases; nucleotides outside the gene matches: 2. In DNA form, the CDR3 reads TGCAGCGCGGGGACAGCTGAAGCTTTCTTT. This codes for CSAGTAEAFF.

This chain connects TRBV3-1 (or the pseudogene TRBV3-2) to TRBJ2-5; TRBD2 aligns across 7 bases. CDR3 length: 17 amino acids. The ends lost 4 bases at V and 1 base at J; junction bases unmatched: 12. CDR1 is LGHDT and CDR2 is YNNKEL in the germline V gene (reference sequence). Here the CDR3 reads CASSPPPGGIGQETQYF. In nucleotides, the CDR3 is TGTGCCAGCAGCCCCCCCCCGGGGGGAATTGGCCAAGAGACCCAGTACTTC.

The chain combines TRBV6-1 with TRBJ1-6; no firm D call. In germline, CDR1 is MNHNS, CDR2 SASEGT. This CDR3 has 13 amino acids. V lost 0 bases, J lost 10 bases, and 7 bases lay in between. The CDR3: CASSEARNSPLHF. For the CDR3, the DNA is TGTGCCAGCAGTGAAGCGCGTAACTCACCCCTCCACTTT.

The chain has TRBV5-1 and TRBJ2-3; a weak D match, TRBD1 (5 bases). Trimming pared 3 bases from V and 0 bases from J, leaving 11 bases between. This CDR3 region has 15 residues. CDR1 is SGHRS and CDR2 is YFSETQ in the germline V gene. The CDR3, as DNA: TGCGCCAGCAGCTCCCTAGGGGCTAGCACAGATACGCAGTATTTT. Encoded protein: CASSSLGASTDTQYF.

With respect to this clone: This CDR3 is also generated by other DNA sequences in the sample. V usage is TRBV6-4 and J usage is TRBJ1-1; D may be TRBD1 (5 bases). CDR1 is MRHNA, CDR2 SNTAGT, per germline. Between the trimmed V and J ends, which lost 6 bases and 0 bases, there was a span of 5 bases. This CDR3 spans 12 amino acids. The chain's CDR3 is CASRGVNTEAFF. Here the CDR3 DNA reads TGTGCCAGCAGAGGGGTGAACACTGAAGCTTTCTTT.

The V and J genes are TRBV19 and TRBJ2-6, with TRBD1 matching 10 bases. CDR3 size: 18 residues. V shed 1 base, J shed 0 bases, and the junction held 3 bases outside the gene matches. Germline CDR1 is LNHDA and CDR2 is SQIVND (reference sequence). The CDR3 here is CASSIGQGALSGANVLTF. Here the CDR3 DNA reads TGTGCCAGTAGTATAGGACAGGGGGCCCTCTCTGGGGCCAACGTCCTGACTTTC.

The J gene is TRBJ2-7, the V gene TRBV29-1; TRBD1 is a possible D gene (5 bases). Germline values: CDR1 SQVTM, CDR2 ANQGSEA. V lost 3 bases and J lost 5, with 8 bases in between. The CDR3 extends over 11 amino acids. CDR3 region: CSVDGRDEQYF. The CDR3 nucleotides read TGCAGCGTTGATGGCAGGGACGAGCAGTACTTC.

The chain recombines TRBV3-1 (or the pseudogene TRBV3-2) with TRBJ1-1; no clear D. This CDR3 has 13 amino acids. Germline CDR1 and CDR2: LGHDT and YNNKEL (reference sequence). Trimming took off 1 base at V and 3 bases at J, with 6 bases between the two ends. CDR3 region: CASSQVGDTEAFF. The DNA of the CDR3 is TGTGCCAGCAGCCAAGTGGGCGACACTGAAGCTTTCTTT.

This clone was recorded only once. This chain links TRBV19 with TRBJ2-1; D assignment may be TRBD1 or TRBD2 (5 bases each). The germline V and J ends were trimmed by 3 bases and 6 bases, with 15 bases remaining between them. Germline V gene sequence: CDR1 LNHDA, CDR2 SQIVND (reference sequence). The CDR3 is made up of 15 amino acids. The chain's CDR3 is CASSIGGRSANEQFF. CDR3 nucleotide sequence: TGTGCCAGTAGTATTGGGGGTCGTTCGGCCAATGAGCAGTTCTTC.

This clone was detected only a few times. V usage is TRBV6-6 and J usage is TRBJ2-7; D is perhaps TRBD2 (6 bases). The V end lost 7 bases, the J end lost 5 bases, and 15 bases lay between the germline ends. CDR1 is MNHNY, CDR2 SVGAGI, per germline (reference sequence). The CDR3 consists of 13 residues. The CDR3 DNA follows: TGTGCCAGCACCCGACTAGACGGGCACGAGCAGTACTTC. It translates to CASTRLDGHEQYF.

The genes are TRBV4-1 and TRBJ1-3; D call uncertain. CDR1 is MGHRA and CDR2 is YSYEKL in the germline V gene. The ends were cut back, 0 bases at V and 2 bases at J, with 17 bases in the middle. This CDR3 comprises 18 residues. The CDR3 sequence is CASSQDMSQAGPGNTIYF. CDR3 in DNA: TGCGCCAGCAGCCAAGATATGTCCCAGGCTGGCCCTGGAAACACCATATATTTT.

The chain has TRBV4-2 and TRBJ2-3; 8 nucleotides match TRBD1. J gave up 0 bases and V 0 bases, and 2 bases lay outside the gene matches. Germline V gene lookup returns CDR1 LGHNA and CDR2 YNFKEQ. The CDR3 totals 16 residues. The CDR3 DNA sequence: TGTGCCAGCAGCCAAGACCAGGGGGCTAGCACAGATACGCAGTATTTT. As protein: CASSQDQGASTDTQYF.

The V call is TRBV3-1 (or the pseudogene TRBV3-2), the J call TRBJ2-3; D gene uncertain. This CDR3 contains 14 residues. V was clipped by 2 bases and J by 0 bases, with 6 bases between them. Germline CDR1 LGHDT, CDR2 YNNKEL (reference sequence). CDR3 DNA: TGTGCCAGCAGCCAATCGAGCAGCACAGATACGCAGTATTTT. Residues: CASSQSSSTDTQYF.

A word on this clone: Other DNA variants within this sample encode the same CDR3. The V call is TRBV4-1, the J call TRBJ1-1; no firm D call. CDR1 MGHRA and CDR2 YSYEKL come from the germline V gene. The CDR3 loop spans 13 amino acids. V lost 1 base and J 0 bases, leaving 3 bases between the germline ends. CDR3 amino acids: CASSQAVNTEAFF. CDR3 sequence (DNA): TGCGCCAGCAGCCAAGCAGTGAACACTGAAGCTTTCTTT.